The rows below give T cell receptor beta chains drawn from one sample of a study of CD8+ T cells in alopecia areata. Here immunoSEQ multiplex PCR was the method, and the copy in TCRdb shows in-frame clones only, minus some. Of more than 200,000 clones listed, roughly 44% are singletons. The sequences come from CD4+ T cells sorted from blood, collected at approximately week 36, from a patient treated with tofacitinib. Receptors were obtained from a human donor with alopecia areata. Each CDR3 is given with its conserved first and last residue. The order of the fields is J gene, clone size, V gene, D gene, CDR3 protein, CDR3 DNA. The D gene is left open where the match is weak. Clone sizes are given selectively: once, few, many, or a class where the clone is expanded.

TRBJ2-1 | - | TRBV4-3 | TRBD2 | CASSQELAGVGNEQFF | TGCGCCAGCAGCCAAGAACTAGCGGGAGTCGGAAATGAGCAGTTCTTC
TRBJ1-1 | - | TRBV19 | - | CASKEPVSPEAFF | TGTGCCAGTAAGGAGCCGGTTAGCCCTGAAGCTTTCTTT
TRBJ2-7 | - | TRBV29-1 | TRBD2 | CSVGRTSGGSYEQYF | TGCAGCGTTGGTCGGACTAGCGGGGGGTCCTACGAGCAGTACTTC
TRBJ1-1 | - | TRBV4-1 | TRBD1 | CASSLADRVGTEAFF | TGCGCCAGCAGCCTTGCCGACAGGGTCGGCACTGAAGCTTTCTTT
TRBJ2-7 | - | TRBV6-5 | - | CASSATPRQRYEQYF | TGTGCCAGCAGTGCGACCCCCCGACAGCGCTACGAGCAGTACTTC
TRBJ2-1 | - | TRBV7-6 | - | CASSPRVSGDEQFF | TGTGCCAGCAGCCCCCGGGTTAGCGGAGATGAGCAGTTCTTC
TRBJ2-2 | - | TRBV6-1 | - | CASSAWGGKNTGELFF | TGTGCCAGCAGTGCCTGGGGGGGCAAGAACACCGGGGAGCTGTTTTTT
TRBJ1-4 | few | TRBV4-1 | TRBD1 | CASSQRQGANNEKLFF | TGCGCCAGCAGCCAGAGACAGGGGGCAAATAATGAAAAACTGTTTTTT
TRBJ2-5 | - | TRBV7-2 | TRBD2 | CASSTRTSESETQYF | TGTGCCAGCAGCACACGGACTAGCGAGTCCGAGACCCAGTACTTC
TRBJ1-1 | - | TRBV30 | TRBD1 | CAWDRGNTEAFF | TGTGCCTGGGACAGGGGGAACACTGAAGCTTTCTTT
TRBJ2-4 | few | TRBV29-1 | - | CSVGRDVGNIQYF | TGCAGCGTTGGCAGGGACGTTGGAAACATTCAGTACTTC
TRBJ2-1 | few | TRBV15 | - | CATSRDRQDDEQFF | TGTGCCACCAGCAGGGATCGACAGGACGATGAGCAGTTCTTC
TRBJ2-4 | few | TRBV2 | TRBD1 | CASTGQATAKNIQYF | TGTGCCAGCACCGGACAGGCTACAGCCAAAAACATTCAGTACTTC
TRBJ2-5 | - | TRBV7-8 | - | CASSPARTQYF | TGTGCCAGCAGCCCCGCCCGGACCCAGTACTTC
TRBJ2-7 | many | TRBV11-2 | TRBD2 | CASSPQFSAGGGSYEQYF | TGTGCCAGCAGCCCCCAATTTAGTGCGGGGGGAGGGAGCTACGAGCAGTACTTC
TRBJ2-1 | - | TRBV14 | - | CASSPSYNEQFF | TGTGCCAGCAGCCCCTCCTACAATGAGCAGTTCTTC
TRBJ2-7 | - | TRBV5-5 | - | CASSSQTGYYEQYF | TGTGCCAGCAGCTCCCAGACTGGATACTACGAGCAGTACTTC
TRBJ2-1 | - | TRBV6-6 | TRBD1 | CASSYSGTDYNEQFF | TGTGCCAGCAGTTACTCAGGGACAGATTACAATGAGCAGTTCTTC
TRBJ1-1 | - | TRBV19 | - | CASKAGNRNTEAFF | TGTGCCAGTAAGGCAGGGAACAGGAACACTGAAGCTTTCTTT
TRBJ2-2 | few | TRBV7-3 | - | CASSLAALPTGELFF | TGTGCCAGCAGCTTAGCCGCCCTTCCCACCGGGGAGCTGTTTTTT
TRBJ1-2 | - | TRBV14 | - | CASSPSDSSYGYTF | TGTGCCAGCAGCCCATCGGATAGCTCCTATGGCTACACCTTC
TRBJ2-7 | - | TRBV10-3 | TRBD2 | CAISESPGASGSYEQYF | TGTGCCATCAGTGAGTCGCCCGGGGCTAGCGGGTCCTACGAGCAGTACTTC
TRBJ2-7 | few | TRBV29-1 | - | CSASRGDVGEKYF | TGCAGCGCGTCCAGGGGAGATGTTGGGGAGAAGTACTTC
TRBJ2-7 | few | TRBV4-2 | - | CASSQVPRAPYEQYF | TGTGCCAGCAGCCAAGTACCGCGGGCTCCCTACGAGCAGTACTTC
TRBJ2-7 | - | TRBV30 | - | CAWSGEENSPYEQYF | TGTGCCTGGAGTGGAGAGGAAAACAGCCCCTACGAGCAGTACTTC
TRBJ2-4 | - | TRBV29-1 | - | CSVGEPLAKNIQYF | TGCAGCGTAGGCGAACCCCTAGCCAAAAACATTCAGTACTTC
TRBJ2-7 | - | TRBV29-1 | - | CSAARVLNYEQYF | TGCAGCGCCGCTCGCGTTCTAAACTACGAGCAGTACTTC
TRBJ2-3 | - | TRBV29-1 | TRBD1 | CSLTGTGITDTQYF | TGCAGCCTTACCGGGACAGGGATAACAGATACGCAGTATTTT